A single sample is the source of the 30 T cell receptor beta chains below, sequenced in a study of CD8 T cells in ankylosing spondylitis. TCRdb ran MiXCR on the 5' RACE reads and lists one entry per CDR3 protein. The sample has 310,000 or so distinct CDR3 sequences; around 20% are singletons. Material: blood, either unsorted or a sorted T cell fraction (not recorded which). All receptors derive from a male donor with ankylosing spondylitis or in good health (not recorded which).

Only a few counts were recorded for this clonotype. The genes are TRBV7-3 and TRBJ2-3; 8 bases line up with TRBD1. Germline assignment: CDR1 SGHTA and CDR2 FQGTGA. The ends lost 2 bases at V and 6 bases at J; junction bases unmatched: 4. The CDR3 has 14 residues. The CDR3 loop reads CASSLQGAYDTQYF. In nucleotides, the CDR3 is TGTGCCAGCAGCTTACAGGGGGCCTATGATACGCAGTATTTT.

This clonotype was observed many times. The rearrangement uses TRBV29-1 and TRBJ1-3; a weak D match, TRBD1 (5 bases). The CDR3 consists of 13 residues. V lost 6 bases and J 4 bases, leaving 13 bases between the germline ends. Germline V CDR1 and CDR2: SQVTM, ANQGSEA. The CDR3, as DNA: TGCAGCGTCAGCAGGGATGGGGGAAACACCATATATTTT. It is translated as CSVSRDGGNTIYF.

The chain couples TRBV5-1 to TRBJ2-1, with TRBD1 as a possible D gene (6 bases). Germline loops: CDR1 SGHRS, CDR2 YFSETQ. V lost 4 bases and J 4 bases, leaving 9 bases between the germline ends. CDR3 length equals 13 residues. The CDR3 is CASSQGQYNEQFF. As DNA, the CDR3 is TGCGCCAGCAGCCAAGGACAGTACAATGAGCAGTTCTTC.

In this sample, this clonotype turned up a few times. CDR3 sequence: CASSYGGSGRGEQYV. The CDR3 bases are TGTGCCAGCAGTTACGGCGGTAGCGGGAGAGGCGAGCAGTACGTC. The gene calls are TRBV6-5 and TRBJ2-7, with TRBD2 identical over 9 bases. This CDR3 is built from 15 residues. Germline V gene data show CDR1 as MNHEY and CDR2 as SVGAGI. The ends lost 2 bases at V and 6 bases at J; junction bases unmatched: 8.

CDR3 sequence: CASSYSYGSSYEQYV. The DNA of the CDR3 is TGTGCCAGCAGTTACTCCTATGGGAGCTCCTACGAGCAGTACGTC. The chain combines TRBV6-2 or TRBV6-3 with TRBJ2-7; D may be TRBD2 (5 bases). The V gene lost 0 bases and the J gene lost 0 bases, with 9 bases spanning the gap. Germline V CDR1 and CDR2: MNHEY, SVGEGT. The CDR3 spans 15 residues.

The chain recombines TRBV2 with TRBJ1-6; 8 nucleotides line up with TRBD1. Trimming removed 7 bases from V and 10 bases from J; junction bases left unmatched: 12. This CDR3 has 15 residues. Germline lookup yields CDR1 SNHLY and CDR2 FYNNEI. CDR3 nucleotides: TGTGCCAGCATCCCTGGGACAGGCGGTGGATCACCCCTCCACTTT. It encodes CASIPGTGGGSPLHF. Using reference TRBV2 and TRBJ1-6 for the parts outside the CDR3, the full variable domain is EPEVTQTPSHQVTQMGQEVILRCVPISNHLYFYWYRQILGQKVEFLVSFYNNEISEKSEIFDDQFSVERPDGSNFTLKIRSTKLEDSAMYFCASIPGTGGGSPLHFGNGTRLTVT.

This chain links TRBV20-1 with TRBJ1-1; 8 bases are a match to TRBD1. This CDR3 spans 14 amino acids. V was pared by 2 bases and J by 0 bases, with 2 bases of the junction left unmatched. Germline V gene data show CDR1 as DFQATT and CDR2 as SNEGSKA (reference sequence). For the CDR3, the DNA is TGCAGTGCTAGATTGGGACAGGTGAACACTGAAGCTTTCTTT. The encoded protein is CSARLGQVNTEAFF.

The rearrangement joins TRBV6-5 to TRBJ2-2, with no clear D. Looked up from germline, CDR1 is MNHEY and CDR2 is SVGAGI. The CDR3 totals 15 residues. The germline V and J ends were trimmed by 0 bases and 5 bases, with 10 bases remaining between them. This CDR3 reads CASSYSVRNTGELFF. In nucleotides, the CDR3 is TGTGCCAGCAGTTACTCGGTCAGAAATACCGGGGAGCTGTTTTTT.

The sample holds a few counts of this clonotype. The DNA for the CDR3 is TGTGCCAGCAGCCGGGACAGGGTTGGAGATACGCAGTATTTT. This encodes CASSRDRVGDTQYF. This sequence joins TRBV27 and TRBJ2-3, with 9 bases fitting TRBD1. Germline V lookup: CDR1 MNHEY, CDR2 SMNVEV (reference sequence). Trimming took 6 bases from V and 5 from J; bases not matched to a gene: 6. The CDR3 is 14 residues long.

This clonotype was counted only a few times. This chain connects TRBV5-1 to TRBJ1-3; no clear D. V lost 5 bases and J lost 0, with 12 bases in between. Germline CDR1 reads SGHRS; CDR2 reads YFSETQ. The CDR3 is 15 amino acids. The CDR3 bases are TGCGCCAGCAGTGAATTACAGAGCTCTGGAAACACCATATATTTT. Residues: CASSELQSSGNTIYF.

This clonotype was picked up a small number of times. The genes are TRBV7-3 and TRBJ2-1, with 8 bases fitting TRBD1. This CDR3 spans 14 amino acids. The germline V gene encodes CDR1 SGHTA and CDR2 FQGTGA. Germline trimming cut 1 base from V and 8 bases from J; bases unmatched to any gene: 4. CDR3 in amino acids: CASSLRQGLDEQFF. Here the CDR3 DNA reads TGTGCCAGCAGCTTAAGACAGGGGCTGGATGAGCAGTTCTTC.

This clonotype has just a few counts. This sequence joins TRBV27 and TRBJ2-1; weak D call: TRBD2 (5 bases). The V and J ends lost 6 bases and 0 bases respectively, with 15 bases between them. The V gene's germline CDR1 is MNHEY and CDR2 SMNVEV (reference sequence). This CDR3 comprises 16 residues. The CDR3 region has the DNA TGTGCCAGCAGGTTCGGGTCGGGGAGCTCCTACAATGAGCAGTTCTTC. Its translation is CASRFGSGSSYNEQFF.

CDR3 nucleotides: TGTGCCAGCAGTACCCACAGGGTGGGCTATGGCTACACCTTC. Its translation is CASSTHRVGYGYTF. The chain combines TRBV12-3 or TRBV12-4 with TRBJ1-2; the D gene is possibly TRBD1 (6 bases). The CDR3 totals 14 residues. The germline V and J ends were trimmed by 5 bases and 4 bases, with 14 bases remaining between them.

CDR3 sequence (DNA): TGTGCCAGCAGCCAAGGGGGCGGTCGGGCTGAAGCTTTCTTT. It yields the protein CASSQGGGRAEAFF. The V call is TRBV3-1, the J call TRBJ1-1; D may be TRBD1 (5 bases). CDR1 and CDR2 (germline): LGHDT, YNNKEL (reference sequence). V was shortened by 1 base and J by 6 bases, with 12 bases between the two germline ends. This CDR3 spans 14 amino acids.

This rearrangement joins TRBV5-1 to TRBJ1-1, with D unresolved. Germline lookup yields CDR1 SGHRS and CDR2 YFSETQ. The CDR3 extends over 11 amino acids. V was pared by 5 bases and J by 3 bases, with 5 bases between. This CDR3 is CASRTDTEAFF. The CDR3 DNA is TGCGCCAGCAGAACGGACACTGAAGCTTTCTTT.

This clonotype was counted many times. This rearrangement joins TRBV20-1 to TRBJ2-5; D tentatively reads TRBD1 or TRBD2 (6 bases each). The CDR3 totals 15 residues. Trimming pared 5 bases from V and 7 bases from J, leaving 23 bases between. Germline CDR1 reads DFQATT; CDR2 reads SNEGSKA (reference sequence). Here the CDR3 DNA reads TGCAGTGCTCAAACGCCGGGACGCGGAGGGGGGACCCAGTACTTC. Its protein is CSAQTPGRGGGTQYF.

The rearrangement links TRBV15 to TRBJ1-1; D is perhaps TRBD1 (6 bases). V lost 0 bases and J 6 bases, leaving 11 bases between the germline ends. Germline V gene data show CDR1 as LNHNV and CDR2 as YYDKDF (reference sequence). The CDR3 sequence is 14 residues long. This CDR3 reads CATSRDRTVAEAFF. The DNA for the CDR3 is TGTGCCACCAGCAGAGATCGGACAGTCGCTGAAGCTTTCTTT.

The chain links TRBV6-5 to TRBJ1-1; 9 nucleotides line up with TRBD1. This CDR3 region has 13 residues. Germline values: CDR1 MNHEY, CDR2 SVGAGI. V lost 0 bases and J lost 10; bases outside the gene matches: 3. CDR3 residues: CASSYSGDRAAFF. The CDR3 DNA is TGTGCCAGCAGTTACTCCGGGGACAGGGCAGCTTTCTTT.

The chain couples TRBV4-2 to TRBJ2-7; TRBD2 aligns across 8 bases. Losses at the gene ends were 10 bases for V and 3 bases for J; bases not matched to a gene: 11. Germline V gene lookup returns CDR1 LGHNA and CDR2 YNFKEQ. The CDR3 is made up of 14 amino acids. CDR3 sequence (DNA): TGTGCCATCGGCCGGGGGGGAGAAATCTACGAGCAGTACGTC. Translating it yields CAIGRGGEIYEQYV.

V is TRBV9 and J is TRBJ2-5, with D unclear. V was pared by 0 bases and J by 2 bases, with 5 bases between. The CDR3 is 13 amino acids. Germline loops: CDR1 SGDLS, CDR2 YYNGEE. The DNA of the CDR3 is TGTGCCAGCAGCGTAGACCCACAAGAGACCCAGTACTTC. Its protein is CASSVDPQETQYF.

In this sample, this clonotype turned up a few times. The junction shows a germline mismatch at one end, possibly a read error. The CDR3 nucleotides are TGTGCTAGCAGCTTAGGGACTAGCCCCTCAGGCGAGCAGTTCTTC. Translation: CASSLGTSPSGEQFF. The genes are TRBV7-7 and TRBJ2-1, with 9 bases matching TRBD2. CDR1 is SSHAT and CDR2 is FNYEAQ in the germline V gene (reference sequence). The CDR3 length is 15 residues.

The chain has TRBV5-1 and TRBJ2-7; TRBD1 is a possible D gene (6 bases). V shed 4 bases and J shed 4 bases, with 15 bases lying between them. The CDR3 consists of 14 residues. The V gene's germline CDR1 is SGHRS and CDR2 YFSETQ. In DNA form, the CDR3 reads TGCGCCAGCAGCATCCCGGAACAGGGATACGAGCAGTACGTC. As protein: CASSIPEQGYEQYV.

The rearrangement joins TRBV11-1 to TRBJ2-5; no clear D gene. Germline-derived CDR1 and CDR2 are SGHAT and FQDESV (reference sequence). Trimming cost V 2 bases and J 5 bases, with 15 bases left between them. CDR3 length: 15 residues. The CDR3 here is CASSLLFGSSETQYF. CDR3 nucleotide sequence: TGTGCCAGCAGCTTACTGTTCGGCAGTTCTGAGACCCAGTACTTC.

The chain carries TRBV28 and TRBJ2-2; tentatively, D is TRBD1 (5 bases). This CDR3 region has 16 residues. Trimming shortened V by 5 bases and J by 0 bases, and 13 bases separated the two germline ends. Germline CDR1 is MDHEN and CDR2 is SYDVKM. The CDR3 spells CASSNIQAPNTGELFF. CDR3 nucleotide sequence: TGTGCCAGCAGTAACATACAGGCCCCGAACACCGGGGAGCTGTTTTTT.

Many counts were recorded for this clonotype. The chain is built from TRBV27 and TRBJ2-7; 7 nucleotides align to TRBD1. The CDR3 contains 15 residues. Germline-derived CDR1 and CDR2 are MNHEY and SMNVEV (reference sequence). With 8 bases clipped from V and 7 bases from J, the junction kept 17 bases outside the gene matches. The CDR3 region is CASCTSGTAACEQYV. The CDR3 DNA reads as TGTGCCAGCTGTACCTCCGGGACAGCGGCGTGTGAGCAGTACGTC.

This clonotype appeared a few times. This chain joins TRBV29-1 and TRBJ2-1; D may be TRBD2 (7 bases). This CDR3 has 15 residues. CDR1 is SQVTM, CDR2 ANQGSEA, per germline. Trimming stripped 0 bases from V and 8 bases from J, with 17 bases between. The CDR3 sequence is CSVEDWAGAPDEQFF. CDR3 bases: TGCAGCGTTGAAGATTGGGCGGGGGCGCCGGATGAGCAGTTCTTC.

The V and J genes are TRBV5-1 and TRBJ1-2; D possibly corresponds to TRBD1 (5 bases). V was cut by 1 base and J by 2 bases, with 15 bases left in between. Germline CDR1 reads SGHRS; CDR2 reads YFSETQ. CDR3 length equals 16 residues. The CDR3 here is CASSLNTRERNYGYTF. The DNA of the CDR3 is TGCGCCAGCAGCTTGAATACCAGGGAAAGAAACTATGGCTACACCTTC.

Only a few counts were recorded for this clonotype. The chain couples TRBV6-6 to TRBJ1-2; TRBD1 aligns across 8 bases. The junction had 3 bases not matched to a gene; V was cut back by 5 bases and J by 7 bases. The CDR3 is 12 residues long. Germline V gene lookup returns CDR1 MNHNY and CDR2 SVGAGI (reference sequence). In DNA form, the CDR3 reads TGTGCCAGCAGTGGACAGGGTCGTGGCTACACCTTC. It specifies CASSGQGRGYTF.

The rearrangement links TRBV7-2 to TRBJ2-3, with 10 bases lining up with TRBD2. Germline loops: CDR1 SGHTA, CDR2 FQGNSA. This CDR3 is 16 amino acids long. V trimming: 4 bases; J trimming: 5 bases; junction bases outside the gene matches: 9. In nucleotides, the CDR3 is TGTGCCAGCAGCTCCGTAGCGGGGGGCCTGGGAGATACGCAGTATTTT. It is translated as CASSSVAGGLGDTQYF. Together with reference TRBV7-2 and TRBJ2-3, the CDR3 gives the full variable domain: GAGVSQSPSNKVTEKGKDVELRCDPISGHTALYWYRQSLGQGLEFLIYFQGNSAPDKSGLPSDRFSAERTGGSVSTLTIQRTQQEDSAVYLCASSSVAGGLGDTQYFGPGTRLTVL.

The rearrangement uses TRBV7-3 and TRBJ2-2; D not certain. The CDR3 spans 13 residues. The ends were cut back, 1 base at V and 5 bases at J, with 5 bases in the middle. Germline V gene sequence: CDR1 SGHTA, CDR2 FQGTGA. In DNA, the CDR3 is TGTGCCAGCAGCTTAAAGGGAACCGGGGAGCTGTTTTTT. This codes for CASSLKGTGELFF. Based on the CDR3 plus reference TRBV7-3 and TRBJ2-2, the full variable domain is GAGVSQTPSNKVTEKGKYVELRCDPISGHTALYWYRQSLGQGPEFLIYFQGTGAADDSGLPNDRFFAVRPEGSVSTLKIQRTERGDSAVYLCASSLKGTGELFFGEGSRLTVL.